The 20 T cell receptor beta chains below come from one sample, sequenced in a study of CD8 T cells in ankylosing spondylitis. Findings and limits, study-wide: Characteristic, it appeared, of ankylosing spondylitis blood was a TCR beta motif of about eight highly homologous variants.

Antigen specificity for these receptors is unknown. TCRdb ran MiXCR on the 5' RACE reads and lists one entry per CDR3 protein. The data show roughly 440,000 distinct CDR3 sequences, more than 15% seen once. Sequencing was done on a sample of blood, either unsorted or a sorted T cell fraction (not recorded which). The receptors derive from a male donor with ankylosing spondylitis.

The chain carries TRBV6-1 and TRBJ1-2; a possible D gene is TRBD1 (6 bases). The ends were cut back, 6 bases at V and 0 bases at J, with 17 bases in the middle. CDR1 is MNHNS and CDR2 is SASEGT in the germline V gene. The CDR3 length is 16 residues. For the CDR3, the DNA is TGTGCCAGCAGGGCCTACGTAGGGGGGGCTAACTATGGCTACACCTTC. The encoded protein is CASRAYVGGANYGYTF.

This clonotype appeared a few times. The chain has TRBV6-2 or TRBV6-3 and TRBJ2-2, with a weak D call TRBD2 (6 bases). CDR1 and CDR2 (germline): MNHEY, SVGEGT. CDR3 length equals 17 residues. V was trimmed by 2 bases and J by 3 bases, leaving 16 bases between them. The CDR3 sequence is CASSYRDRGLYTGELFF. CDR3 nucleotide sequence: TGTGCCAGCAGTTACAGGGATCGGGGGTTATACACCGGGGAGCTGTTTTTT.

This clonotype has just a few counts. The chain joins TRBV7-2 to TRBJ2-2, with 11 positions matching TRBD2. The CDR3 loop spans 17 amino acids. Per germline, CDR1 SGHTA and CDR2 FQGNSA. The trim removed 4 bases at V and 1 base at J, leaving 5 bases unmatched. This CDR3 is CASSSTSGTGNTGELFF. In DNA form, the CDR3 reads TGTGCCAGCAGCTCGACTAGCGGGACGGGGAACACCGGGGAGCTGTTTTTT.

V gene TRBV6-1 combines with J gene TRBJ2-7, with D perhaps TRBD1 (6 bases). The CDR3 is 12 amino acids. Germline V gives CDR1 MNHNS, CDR2 SASEGT. V was clipped by 6 bases and J by 3 bases, with 9 bases between them. CDR3 loop: CASRPDSYEQYF. As DNA, the CDR3 is TGTGCCAGCAGGCCGGACAGCTACGAGCAGTACTTC.

This sequence joins TRBV7-8 and TRBJ2-2, with D perhaps TRBD2 (6 bases). CDR1 is SGHVS and CDR2 is FQNEAQ in the germline V gene. The CDR3 is 13 residues long. Trimming took off 5 bases at V and 7 bases at J, with 11 bases between the two ends. The CDR3 spells CASSPDYGGELFF. Written as DNA, the CDR3 is TGTGCCAGCAGCCCGGACTATGGCGGGGAGCTGTTTTTT.

This clonotype was observed many times. This chain joins TRBV12-3 or TRBV12-4 and TRBJ2-7, with a possible D match to TRBD2 (6 bases). The length of the CDR3 is 11 residues. The V end lost 4 bases, the J end lost 9 bases, and 10 bases lay between the germline ends. The CDR3 sequence is CASSSWGVQYF. The CDR3 DNA reads as TGTGCCAGCAGTTCTTGGGGGGTGCAGTACTTC.

This chain uses TRBV5-1 with TRBJ2-1, with TRBD2 matching 8 bases. This CDR3 spans 15 amino acids. The V and J ends lost 4 bases and 8 bases, in that order; junction bases with no gene match: 11. Germline values: CDR1 SGHRS, CDR2 YFSETQ. The DNA of the CDR3 is TGCGCCAGCAGCCCGGGGGGGGCCGGGTTGGATGAGCAGTTCTTC. Its protein product is CASSPGGAGLDEQFF.

This clonotype was picked up a small number of times. The chain has TRBV7-9 and TRBJ2-5; maybe TRBD2 (5 bases). V was clipped by 1 base and J by 10 bases, with 13 bases between them. The CDR3 length is 13 residues. Looked up from germline, CDR1 is SEHNR and CDR2 is FQNEAQ (reference sequence). The chain's CDR3 is CASSLDTRRDQYF. Here the CDR3 DNA reads TGTGCCAGCAGCTTAGATACCCGTCGGGACCAGTACTTC.

This clonotype was detected only a few times. The rearrangement joins TRBV29-1 to TRBJ1-2, with D possibly TRBD1 on 5 matching bases. Per the germline V gene, CDR1 is SQVTM and CDR2 is ANQGSEA. This CDR3 is 13 amino acids long. Trimming cost V 3 bases and J 2 bases, with 10 bases left between them. In DNA form, the CDR3 reads TGCAGCGTTGATCACCAGGGAAACTATGGCTACACCTTC. Its protein is CSVDHQGNYGYTF.

This clonotype was recorded a few times. The rearrangement joins TRBV7-3 to TRBJ2-2; 7 bases are shared with TRBD2. The trim removed 1 base at V and 7 bases at J, leaving 6 bases unmatched. CDR1 and CDR2 (germline): SGHTA, FQGTGA. The CDR3 loop spans 15 amino acids. The CDR3 bases are TGTGCCAGCAGCTTAAACGGGCCGGGAGGCGGGGAGCTGTTTTTT. Residues: CASSLNGPGGGELFF.

The chain uses TRBV6-1 and TRBJ1-5, with no clear D. Germline CDR1 reads MNHNS; CDR2 reads SASEGT. V lost 7 bases and J 2 bases, leaving 18 bases between the germline ends. The CDR3 runs 16 residues. CDR3: CASTIRAPPGNQPQHF. CDR3 nucleotides: TGTGCCAGCACCATACGGGCCCCTCCGGGCAATCAGCCCCAGCATTTT.

CDR3 DNA sequence: TGCGCCAGCACCGCCGGGAGAGTGAACACTGAAGCTTTCTTT. It codes for CASTAGRVNTEAFF. The chain uses TRBV5-1 and TRBJ1-1; D gene ambiguous. The germline CDR1 and CDR2 sequences are SGHRS and YFSETQ. The length of the CDR3 is 14 residues. The V end was cut by 6 bases, the J end by 0 bases, with 12 bases between.

Many counts were recorded for this clonotype. The chain carries TRBV25-1 and TRBJ1-1, with D unresolved. V was pared by 1 base and J by 8 bases, with 14 bases between. CDR3 size: 14 residues. Per the germline V gene, CDR1 is MGHDK and CDR2 is SYGVNS. The CDR3 DNA is TGTGCCAGCAGTGAATCCAATTACGGCATAGAAGCTTTCTTT. It translates to CASSESNYGIEAFF.

This clonotype was detected a few times. The junction does not match germline at one end; this may be a read error. The chain links TRBV4-3 to TRBJ2-7, with D possibly being TRBD1 (6 bases). The germline CDR1 and CDR2 sequences are LGHNA and YSLEER. The CDR3 spans 14 residues. The CDR3 here is CASRQVAGAYEQYF. DNA of the CDR3: TGCGCCAGCAGGCAAGTAGCAGGGGCCTACGAGCAGTACTTC.

This clonotype was counted a few times. The rearrangement links TRBV14 to TRBJ2-3; 8 bases are shared with TRBD2. Trimming removed 3 bases from V and 4 bases from J; junction bases left unmatched: 9. The germline gives CDR1 SGHDN, CDR2 FVKESK. This CDR3 spans 16 amino acids. CDR3 in amino acids: CASSQRRGGRPDTQYF. In nucleotides, the CDR3 is TGTGCCAGCAGCCAGAGACGGGGGGGCCGTCCAGATACGCAGTATTTT.

This clonotype was seen ten or more times. V usage is TRBV3-1 and J usage is TRBJ2-7; D assignment may be TRBD1 or TRBD2 (6 bases each). The V gene lost 4 bases and the J gene lost 6 bases, with 16 bases spanning the gap. The CDR3 is made up of 14 amino acids. Germline CDR1 reads LGHDT; CDR2 reads YNNKEL (reference sequence). In nucleotides, the CDR3 is TGTGCCAGCAGCCCCACGGGGGCAGGCCTCGAGCAGTACTTC. It yields the protein CASSPTGAGLEQYF.

This clonotype appeared a few times. The genes are TRBV6-1 and TRBJ1-5; no clear D. The length of the CDR3 is 13 residues. In germline, CDR1 is MNHNS, CDR2 SASEGT. Trimming stripped 7 bases from V and 4 bases from J, with 11 bases between. CDR3 sequence: CASMGSKNQPQHF. The DNA for the CDR3 is TGTGCCAGCATGGGGTCAAAAAATCAGCCCCAGCATTTT.

This chain connects TRBV29-1 to TRBJ2-6; 8 nucleotides align to TRBD1. The CDR3 is 15 residues long. The V and J ends lost 6 bases and 2 bases, in that order; junction bases with no gene match: 6. CDR1 is SQVTM and CDR2 is ANQGSEA in the germline V gene. The CDR3 region is CSVREDRAGANVLTF. CDR3 sequence (DNA): TGCAGCGTCAGAGAGGACAGGGCTGGGGCCAACGTCCTGACTTTC.

The chain employs TRBV5-6 and TRBJ2-1; 8 bases align to TRBD1. Germline V gene data show CDR1 as SGHDT and CDR2 as YYEEEE. CDR3 size: 15 residues. The V and J ends lost 4 bases and 7 bases, in that order; junction bases with no gene match: 10. The CDR3 DNA reads as TGTGCCAGCAGCCCAAGACAGGGGCAGGCTAATGAGCAGTTCTTC. This gives the protein CASSPRQGQANEQFF.

The chain is built from TRBV5-5 and TRBJ2-3; 11 nucleotides line up with TRBD2. The V gene end was trimmed by 0 bases and the J gene end by 3 bases; junction bases not matched to a gene: 3. Germline loops: CDR1 SGHKS, CDR2 YYEKEE (reference sequence). The CDR3 consists of 16 residues. The chain's CDR3 is CASSLGTSGLTDTQYF. CDR3 DNA sequence: TGTGCCAGCAGCTTGGGGACTAGCGGGTTAACAGATACGCAGTATTTT. The full variable domain, with the rest looked up from reference TRBV5-5 and TRBJ2-3, is DAGVTQSPTHLIKTRGQQVTLRCSPISGHKSVSWYQQVLGQGPQFIFQYYEKEERGRGNFPDRFSARQFPNYSSELNVNALLLGDSALYLCASSLGTSGLTDTQYFGPGTRLTVL.